This T cell receptor (beta chain) appears in the sequencing data of a study of blood T cell repertoires in COVID-19. The overall study: T cells, B-cell-depleted T cells, or PBMCs supplied cDNA or gDNA.

As handled by the study authors: From reference gene primer amplification, estimates of nucleated cell counts were derived. Data came from immunoSEQ multiplex PCR; TCRdb stores just in-frame clones and leaves some out. That table gives V, J and clone size, and the DNA gave D and trimming. The sample carries around 180,000 clones, under 85% recorded once. The specimen was peripheral blood. The clonotype was recovered from a human donor in a cohort sampled during active COVID-19.

CDR3 in amino acids: CASARDRTKNIQYF. The DNA for the CDR3 is TGTGCCAGCGCCCGGGATCGTACCAAAAACATTCAGTACTTC. V gene TRBV6-5 combines with J gene TRBJ2-4, with a weak D call TRBD2 (5 bases). This CDR3 is 14 amino acids long. Germline CDR1 MNHEY, CDR2 SVGAGI. V was cut by 8 bases and J by 2 bases, with 13 bases left in between.